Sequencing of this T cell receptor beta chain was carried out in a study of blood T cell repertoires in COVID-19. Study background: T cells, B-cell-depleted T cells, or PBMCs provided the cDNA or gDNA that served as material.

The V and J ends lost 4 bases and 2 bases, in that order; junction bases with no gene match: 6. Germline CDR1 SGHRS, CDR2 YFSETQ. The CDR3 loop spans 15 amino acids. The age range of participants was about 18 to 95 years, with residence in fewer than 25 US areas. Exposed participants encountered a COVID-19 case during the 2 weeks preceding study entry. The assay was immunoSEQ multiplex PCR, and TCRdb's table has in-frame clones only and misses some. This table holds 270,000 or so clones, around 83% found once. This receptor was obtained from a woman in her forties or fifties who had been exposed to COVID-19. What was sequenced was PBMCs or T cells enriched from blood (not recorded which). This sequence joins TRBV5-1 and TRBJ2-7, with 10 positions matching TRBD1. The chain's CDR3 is CASSDYGTGAYEQYF. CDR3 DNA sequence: TGCGCCAGCAGCGACTACGGGACAGGGGCCTACGAGCAGTACTTC.